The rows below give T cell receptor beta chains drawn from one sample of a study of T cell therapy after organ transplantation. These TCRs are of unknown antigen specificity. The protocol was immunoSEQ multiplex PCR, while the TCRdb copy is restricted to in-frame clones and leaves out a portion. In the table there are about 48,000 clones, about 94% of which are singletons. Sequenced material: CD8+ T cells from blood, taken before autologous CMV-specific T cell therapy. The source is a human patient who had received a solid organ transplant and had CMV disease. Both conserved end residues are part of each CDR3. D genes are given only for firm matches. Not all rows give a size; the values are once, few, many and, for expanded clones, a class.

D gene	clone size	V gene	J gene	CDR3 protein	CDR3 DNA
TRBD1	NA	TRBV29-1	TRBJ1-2	CSVEAFRGRYGYTF	TGCAGCGTTGAAGCATTCAGGGGGAGGTATGGCTACACCTTC
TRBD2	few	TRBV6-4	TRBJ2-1	CASSKGLAGDNEQFF	TGTGCCAGCAGTAAGGGACTAGCGGGAGACAATGAGCAGTTCTTC
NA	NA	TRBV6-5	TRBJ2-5	CASSYGVMLPETQYF	TGTGCCAGCAGTTACGGGGTCATGCTACCAGAGACCCAGTACTTC
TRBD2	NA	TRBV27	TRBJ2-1	CASSSLGTSGTNEQFF	TGTGCCAGCAGTTCCCTGGGGACTAGCGGGACCAATGAGCAGTTCTTC
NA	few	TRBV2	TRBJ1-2	CASSELLPTNYGYTF	TGTGCCAGCAGTGAACTCCTGCCCACTAACTATGGCTACACCTTC
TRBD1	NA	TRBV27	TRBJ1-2	CASSSDRDDGYTF	TGTGCCAGCAGTTCAGACAGGGATGACGGCTACACCTTC
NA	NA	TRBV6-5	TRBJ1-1	CASSYSIGGNTEAFF	TGTGCCAGCAGTTACTCGATCGGGGGGAACACTGAAGCTTTCTTT
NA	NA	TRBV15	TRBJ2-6	CATSGGLNGANVLTF	TGTGCCACCAGCGGGGGGCTCAACGGGGCCAACGTCCTGACTTTC
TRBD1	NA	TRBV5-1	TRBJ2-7	CASSLWDSSSYEQYF	TGCGCCAGCAGCTTATGGGACAGTAGCTCCTACGAGCAGTACTTC
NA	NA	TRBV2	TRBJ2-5	CASSEDVGQETQYF	TGTGCCAGCAGTGAAGATGTAGGGCAAGAGACCCAGTACTTC
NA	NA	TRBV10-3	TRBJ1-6	CAISETTGAGVFNSPLHF	TGTGCCATCAGTGAGACTACTGGGGCAGGGGTCTTTAATTCACCCCTCCACTTT
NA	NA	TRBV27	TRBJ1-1	CASSLPGYAEAFF	TGTGCCAGCAGTTTACCAGGGTACGCTGAAGCTTTCTTT
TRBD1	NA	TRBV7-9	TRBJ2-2	CASSTGQGATGELFF	TGTGCCAGCAGCACTGGACAGGGGGCGACCGGGGAGCTGTTTTTT
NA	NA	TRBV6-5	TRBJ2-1	CASGPSSSYNEQFF	TGTGCCAGCGGTCCATCCTCCTCCTACAATGAGCAGTTCTTC
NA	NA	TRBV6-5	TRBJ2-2	CASAYTGELFF	TGTGCCAGCGCGTACACCGGGGAGCTGTTTTTT
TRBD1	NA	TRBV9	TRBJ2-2	CASSTRPGTGWAGELFF	TGTGCCAGCAGCACCCGCCCCGGGACAGGGTGGGCCGGGGAGCTGTTTTTT
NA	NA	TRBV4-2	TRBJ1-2	CASSQGEQSTGYTF	TGTGCCAGCAGCCAAGGGGAGCAGAGTACTGGCTACACCTTC
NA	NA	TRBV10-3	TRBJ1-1	CAISPLGPMNTEAFF	TGTGCCATCAGTCCTTTGGGACCTATGAACACTGAAGCTTTCTTT
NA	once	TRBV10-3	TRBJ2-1	CAISGGGSYNEQFF	TGTGCCATCAGTGGAGGTGGCTCCTACAATGAGCAGTTCTTC
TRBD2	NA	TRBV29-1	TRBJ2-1	CSVVKGPSGGEQFF	TGCAGCGTTGTAAAGGGACCATCGGGGGGTGAGCAGTTCTTC
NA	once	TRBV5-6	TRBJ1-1	CASRSGTEAFF	TGTGCCAGCAGGTCGGGAACTGAAGCTTTCTTT
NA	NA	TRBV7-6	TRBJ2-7	CASSLEAGTLEQYF	TGTGCCAGCAGCTTAGAGGCAGGGACCCTCGAGCAGTACTTC
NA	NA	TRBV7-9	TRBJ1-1	CASSLPPGHGRASEAFF	TGTGCCAGCAGCTTACCACCCGGGCATGGGAGGGCGAGTGAAGCTTTCTTT
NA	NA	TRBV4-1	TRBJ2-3	CASSQEGLGDTQYF	TGCGCCAGCAGCCAAGAGGGGTTGGGGGATACGCAGTATTTT
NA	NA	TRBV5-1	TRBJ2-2	CASSLKAEGTGELFF	TGCGCCAGCAGCTTGAAGGCTGAGGGCACCGGGGAGCTGTTTTTT
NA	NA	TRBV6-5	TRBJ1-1	CASSFGANTEAFF	TGTGCCAGCAGTTTCGGGGCAAACACTGAAGCTTTCTTT
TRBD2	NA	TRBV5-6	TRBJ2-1	CASSLAGGLNYNEQFF	TGTGCCAGCAGCTTGGCGGGAGGGCTCAACTACAATGAGCAGTTCTTC
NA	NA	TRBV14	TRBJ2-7	CASSRDYEQYF	TGTGCCAGCAGCCGGGACTACGAGCAGTACTTC
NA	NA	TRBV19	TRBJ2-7	CASRGGVSYEQYF	TGTGCCAGTCGAGGGGGGGTCTCCTACGAGCAGTACTTC
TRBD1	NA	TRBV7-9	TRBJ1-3	CASSPLSSDRGGNTIYF	TGTGCCAGCAGCCCCCTATCTTCGGACAGGGGTGGAAACACCATATATTTT
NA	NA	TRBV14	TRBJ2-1	CASSQVRRENEQFF	TGTGCCAGCAGCCAAGTCCGGCGGGAAAATGAGCAGTTCTTC
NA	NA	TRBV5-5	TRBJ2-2	CASSSPLSGELFF	TGTGCCAGCAGCTCCCCTCTATCCGGGGAGCTGTTTTTT
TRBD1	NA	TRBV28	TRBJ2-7	CASSGTETSFYEQYF	TGTGCCAGCAGTGGGACAGAGACTTCCTTCTACGAGCAGTACTTC
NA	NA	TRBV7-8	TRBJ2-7	CASSDGTLVYEQYF	TGTGCCAGCAGCGATGGGACGTTGGTCTACGAGCAGTACTTC
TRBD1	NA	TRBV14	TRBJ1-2	CASSQESDRDLLFYGYTF	TGTGCCAGCAGCCAAGAGAGCGACAGGGATCTCCTCTTCTATGGCTACACCTTC
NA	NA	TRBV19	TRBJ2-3	CASSMGKTDTQYF	TGTGCCAGTAGTATGGGGAAGACAGATACGCAGTATTTT
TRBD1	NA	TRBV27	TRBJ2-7	CAIKSPPGQGAYEQYF	TGTGCCATCAAAAGCCCACCCGGACAGGGGGCCTACGAGCAGTACTTC